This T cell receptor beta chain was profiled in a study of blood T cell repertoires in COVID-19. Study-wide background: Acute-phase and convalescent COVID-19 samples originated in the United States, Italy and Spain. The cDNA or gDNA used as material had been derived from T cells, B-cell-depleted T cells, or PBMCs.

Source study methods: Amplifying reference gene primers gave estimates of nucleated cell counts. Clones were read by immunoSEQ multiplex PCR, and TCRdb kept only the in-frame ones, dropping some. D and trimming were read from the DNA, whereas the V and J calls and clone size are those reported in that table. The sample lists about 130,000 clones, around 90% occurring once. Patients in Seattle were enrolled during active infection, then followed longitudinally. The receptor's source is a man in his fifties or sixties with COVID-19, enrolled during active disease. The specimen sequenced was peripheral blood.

In DNA, the CDR3 is TGCGCCAGCAGCCAGGGCTTCACTGAAGCTTTCTTT. It yields the protein CASSQGFTEAFF. The V and J genes are TRBV4-1 and TRBJ1-1; D call uncertain. The CDR3 has 12 amino acids. Germline assignment: CDR1 MGHRA and CDR2 YSYEKL. Trimming shortened V by 3 bases and J by 4 bases, and 6 bases separated the two germline ends.